This entry describes one T cell receptor beta chain. This entry is derived from a study of cytomegalovirus exposure and HLA in healthy donors. Study overall: Falling in the Caucasian-associated ancestry cluster were 81% of some 400 genotyped donors.

V was trimmed by 0 bases and J by 4 bases, leaving 13 bases between them. Germline CDR1 reads SGDLS; CDR2 reads YYNGEE. CDR3 length equals 15 residues. Primers included in the PCR were 60 Vbeta and 13 Jbeta primers. Clones were read by immunoSEQ multiplex PCR, and TCRdb kept only the in-frame ones, dropping some. This table holds around 120,000 clones, around 79% found once. The V gene is TRBV9, the J gene TRBJ1-2; D might be TRBD1 (6 bases). Sample: PBMCs. The TCR originated in a woman between 40 and 50 years old in good health and CMV-seronegative. In nucleotides, the CDR3 is TGTGCCAGCAGCGTAGAAGTTCGGGGGGCCTATGGCTACACCTTC. It yields the protein CASSVEVRGAYGYTF.